These T cell receptor beta chains were read from a single sample in a study of T cell repertoires in cytomegalovirus infection. TCRdb re-called the reads with MiXCR, one entry per CDR3 protein. Among approximately 730,000 distinct CDR3 sequences listed, roughly a third were seen once. What these receptors recognize is not known. Specimen: cultured PBMCs, collected from culture after CMV antigen stimulation. The receptors here all came from a human donor in good health (CMV status not recorded). Some clones in this sample may be carry-over from other donors' samples. Both conserved end residues are part of each CDR3. A D gene is named only where the DNA matches it firmly. Size tells how often a clone was seen (once, few, many) or the class of an expanded clone, and some rows leave it out.

V	D	J	size	DNA	CDR3
TRBV7-2	NA	TRBJ1-3	many	TGTGCCAGCAGCTTAGATCGAGGAAACACCATATATTTT	CASSLDRGNTIYF
TRBV15	TRBD1	TRBJ2-5	few	TGTGCCACCAGCAGACCGACAGGGATTGGTGATTGGACCCAGTACTTC	CATSRPTGIGDWTQYF
TRBV11-3	NA	TRBJ2-3	NA	TGTGCCAGCAGCAAAGTCGCAGGGGGCACAGATACGCAGTATTTT	CASSKVAGGTDTQYF
TRBV7-8	NA	TRBJ2-7	NA	TGTGCCAGCAGCTTGGACCGGACGGACGAGCAGTACTTC	CASSLDRTDEQYF
TRBV20-1	NA	TRBJ1-6	NA	TGCAGTGCTAGGAGGGCAGGGGCCTATAATTCACCCCTCCACTTT	CSARRAGAYNSPLHF
TRBV7-2	TRBD1	TRBJ1-3	many	TGTGCCAGCAGCTTAACGTTCGACAGGGTGTCTGGAAACACCATATATTTT	CASSLTFDRVSGNTIYF
TRBV19	NA	TRBJ2-2	NA	TGTGCCAGTAGTCCCGTGCCCGGGGAGCTGTTTTTT	CASSPVPGELFF
TRBV7-6	NA	TRBJ2-2	few	TGTGCCAGCAGCTTGGTCACAGGTCCGAGCACCGGGGAGCTGTTTTTT	CASSLVTGPSTGELFF
TRBV6-5	NA	TRBJ2-7	once	TGTGCCAGCAGCCCTTACCGTTCCTACGAGCAGTACTTC	CASSPYRSYEQYF
TRBV4-1	NA	TRBJ1-1	NA	TGCGCCAGCAGCCAAGATGGCACAGGTTTGGAGAACACTGAAGCTTTCTTT	CASSQDGTGLENTEAFF
TRBV6-1	TRBD1	TRBJ1-5	few	TGTGCCAGCAGACCCGGGACAGGGTTTTATCAGCCCCAGCATTTT	CASRPGTGFYQPQHF
TRBV4-1	NA	TRBJ1-2	NA	TGCGCCAGCAGCCAAGAAGGAGTCTTCAACTATGGCTACACCTTC	CASSQEGVFNYGYTF
TRBV2	NA	TRBJ1-6	NA	TGTGCCAGCAGGTCTTCTGACGGGCCCTGGAATTCACCCCTCCACTTT	CASRSSDGPWNSPLHF
TRBV12-3/TRBV12-4	NA	TRBJ2-7	NA	TGTGCCAGCAGTTTATTGTATACCTACGAGCAGTACTTC	CASSLLYTYEQYF
TRBV7-2	NA	TRBJ2-7	many	TGTGCCAGCAGCTTTGCGGTCTCCTACGAGCAGTACTTC	CASSFAVSYEQYF
TRBV5-4	TRBD1	TRBJ2-1	few	TGTGCCAGCAGCCCTAGACAGGGGGTCTACAATGAGCAGTTCTTC	CASSPRQGVYNEQFF
TRBV11-2	NA	TRBJ2-3	few	TGTGCCAGCAGCACCCGTTTTGCGGGAACCACAGATACGCAGTATTTT	CASSTRFAGTTDTQYF
TRBV7-9	TRBD1	TRBJ2-7	few	TGTGCCAGCAGCCTAACCGTCGGACAGGTCCCCTACGAGCAGTACTTC	CASSLTVGQVPYEQYF